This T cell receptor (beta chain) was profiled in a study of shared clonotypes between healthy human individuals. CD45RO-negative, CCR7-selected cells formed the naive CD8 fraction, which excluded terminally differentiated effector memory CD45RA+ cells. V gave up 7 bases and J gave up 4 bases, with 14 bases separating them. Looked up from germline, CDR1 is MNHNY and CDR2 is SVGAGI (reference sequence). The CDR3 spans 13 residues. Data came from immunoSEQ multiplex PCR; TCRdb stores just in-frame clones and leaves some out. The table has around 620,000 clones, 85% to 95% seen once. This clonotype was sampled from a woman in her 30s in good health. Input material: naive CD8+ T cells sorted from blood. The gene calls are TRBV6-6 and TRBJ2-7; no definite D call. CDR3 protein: CASKPSTVYEQYF. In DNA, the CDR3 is TGTGCCAGCAAGCCCTCCACCGTTTACGAGCAGTACTTC.